These 25 T cell receptor beta chains share one sample of origin, sequenced in a study of blood T cell repertoires in COVID-19. Generated by immunoSEQ multiplex PCR, the TCRdb table keeps only in-frame clones and is missing some. The sample has about 260,000 clones; 86% are singletons. The specimen sequenced was peripheral blood. The source of these receptors is a man aged 25 to 40 with active or convalescent COVID-19.

In this sample, this clone turned up a few times. A read error may account for a junction end that differs from germline. The chain combines TRBV19 with TRBJ1-1, with 8 nucleotides matching TRBD1. Germline assignment: CDR1 LNHDA and CDR2 SQIVND (reference sequence). This CDR3 spans 12 amino acids. CDR3 nucleotides: TGTGCCACCACACCCGGGACAGGTAAAACGGTCTTT. Translating it yields CATTPGTGKTVF.

V and J are TRBV5-4 and TRBJ2-5; 7 bases line up with TRBD1. CDR1 and CDR2 (germline): SGHNT, YYREEE (reference sequence). V lost 2 bases, J lost 3 bases, and 1 base stayed unmatched. The CDR3 loop spans 13 amino acids. CDR3 coding DNA: TGTGCCAGCAGCTTTGACAGGGAAGAGACCCAGTACTTC. Residues: CASSFDREETQYF.

The chain carries TRBV18 and TRBJ2-7; 8 positions match TRBD1. V was clipped by 3 bases and J by 4 bases; unmatched bases: 5. The CDR3 has 14 residues. Germline V lookup: CDR1 KGHSH, CDR2 LQKENI. This CDR3 reads CASSPDRGLYEQYF. The CDR3 coding sequence is TGTGCCAGCTCACCCGACAGGGGTTTATACGAGCAGTACTTC. The whole variable domain, filled in from reference TRBV18 and TRBJ2-7, reads NAGVMQNPRHLVRRRGQEARLRCSPMKGHSHVYWYRQLPEEGLKFMVYLQKENIIDESGMPKERFSAEFPKEGPSILRIQQVVRGDSAAYFCASSPDRGLYEQYFGPGTRLTVT.

The chain has TRBV19 and TRBJ2-3; D remains unclear. Germline CDR1 LNHDA, CDR2 SQIVND (reference sequence). V was pared by 10 bases and J by 0 bases, with 17 bases between. The CDR3 covers 15 residues. In DNA form, the CDR3 reads TGTGCCACCTTGGATCCCGGAGCTAGCACAGATACGCAGTATTTT. Its protein is CATLDPGASTDTQYF.

The chain has TRBV27 and TRBJ2-2; the D is unclear. The CDR3 totals 15 residues. The germline CDR1 and CDR2 sequences are MNHEY and SMNVEV (reference sequence). Trimming removed 5 bases at V and 5 bases at J, with 15 bases between. The CDR3 protein is CASSPVSWATGELFF. As DNA, the CDR3 is TGTGCCAGCAGTCCCGTGAGTTGGGCGACCGGGGAGCTGTTTTTT.

The chain employs TRBV7-8 and TRBJ2-5, with 7 bases fitting TRBD2. Germline V gene sequence: CDR1 SGHVS, CDR2 FQNEAQ. Trimming removed 5 bases from V and 5 bases from J; junction bases left unmatched: 8. This CDR3 spans 14 amino acids. The CDR3 nucleotides are TGTGCCAGCAGCCTAGGCGGGGGTCGGGAGACCCAGTACTTC. Protein sequence: CASSLGGGRETQYF. Looking up the rest from reference TRBV7-8 and TRBJ2-5 gives the full variable domain: GAGVSQSPRYKVAKRGQDVALRCDPISGHVSLFWYQQALGQGPEFLTYFQNEAQLDKSGLPSDRFFAERPEGSVSTLKIQRTQQEDSAVYLCASSLGGGRETQYFGPGTRLLVL.

This clone was detected only a few times. The J gene is TRBJ1-1, the V gene TRBV12-5; D perhaps matches TRBD1 (6 bases). The CDR3 contains 14 residues. Germline CDR1 reads LGHNT; CDR2 reads FRNRAP. V lost 5 bases, J lost 2 bases, and 12 bases lay in between. DNA for the CDR3: TGTGCTAGTGGTACCGGGACATCTAACACTGAAGCTTTCTTT. Translating it yields CASGTGTSNTEAFF. Using reference TRBV12-5 and TRBJ1-1 for the parts outside the CDR3, the full variable domain is DARVTQTPRHKVTEMGQEVTMRCQPILGHNTVFWYRQTMMQGLELLAYFRNRAPLDDSGMPKDRFSAEMPDATLATLKIQPSEPRDSAVYFCASGTGTSNTEAFFGQGTRLTVV.

This clone was found once. The chain employs TRBV5-1 and TRBJ1-2; 11 nucleotides line up with TRBD1. Germline loops: CDR1 SGHRS, CDR2 YFSETQ. The length of the CDR3 is 18 residues. The J segment lost 3 bases and the V segment lost 1 base, leaving 11 bases of the junction unmatched. CDR3 coding DNA: TGCGCCAGCAGCTTGTTAGGGACAGGGGGTGCATTGGACTATGGCTACACCTTC. Translated: CASSLLGTGGALDYGYTF.

The sample holds one count of this clone. J is TRBJ2-1 and V is TRBV15; 9 nucleotides line up with TRBD2. Germline CDR1 reads LNHNV; CDR2 reads YYDKDF (reference sequence). The CDR3 length is 15 residues. Trimming removed 1 base from V and 8 bases from J; junction bases left unmatched: 6. The CDR3 DNA reads as TGTGCCACCAGCAGAGTAGGCGGGGGGGCCGATGAGCAGTTCTTC. It codes for CATSRVGGGADEQFF.

The chain couples TRBV7-9 to TRBJ1-2; D is perhaps TRBD1 (5 bases). CDR3 length: 16 amino acids. Trimming removed 5 bases from V and 4 bases from J, with 20 bases in between. Per germline, CDR1 SEHNR and CDR2 FQNEAQ (reference sequence). CDR3 in DNA: TGTGCCAGCAGCCCCGTCGGACACCCGGCAATCTATGGCTACACCTTC. It yields the protein CASSPVGHPAIYGYTF.

The V call is TRBV7-6, the J call TRBJ2-1; 7 nucleotides line up with TRBD1. The CDR3 extends over 16 amino acids. V was clipped by 6 bases and J by 0 bases; unmatched bases: 8. Germline CDR1 is SGHVS and CDR2 is FNYEAQ. The CDR3 reads CASSLTGVPSYNEQFF. The CDR3 coding sequence is TGTGCCAGCAGTTTAACAGGGGTTCCCTCCTACAATGAGCAGTTCTTC.

The chain carries TRBV2 and TRBJ2-3; 7 bases are a match to TRBD1. The germline CDR1 and CDR2 sequences are SNHLY and FYNNEI. The CDR3 loop spans 16 amino acids. V trimming: 4 bases; J trimming: 4 bases; junction bases outside the gene matches: 11. CDR3 protein: CASSGPGQGDADTQYF. CDR3 sequence (DNA): TGTGCCAGCAGTGGCCCGGGCCAGGGGGACGCAGATACGCAGTATTTT.

This clone came up once. This sequence joins TRBV5-5 and TRBJ2-3, with 7 bases that match TRBD1. The CDR3 contains 14 residues. CDR1 and CDR2 (germline): SGHKS, YYEKEE (reference sequence). The V segment lost 4 bases and the J segment 3 bases; nucleotides outside the gene matches: 5. This chain's CDR3 is CASSTTGFTDTQYF. CDR3 sequence (DNA): TGTGCCAGCAGCACGACAGGGTTTACAGATACGCAGTATTTT.

J is TRBJ2-7 and V is TRBV7-9; D possibly corresponds to TRBD2 (6 bases). CDR3 length: 14 amino acids. Trimming took off 1 base at V and 6 bases at J, with 13 bases between the two ends. Germline V gives CDR1 SEHNR, CDR2 FQNEAQ (reference sequence). CDR3 amino acids: CASSLVGGGSEQYF. In DNA, the CDR3 is TGTGCCAGCAGCTTAGTTGGGGGAGGTAGCGAGCAGTACTTC.

The chain carries TRBV18 and TRBJ1-1; the D gene is possibly TRBD1 (6 bases). Between the trimmed V and J ends, which lost 4 bases and 7 bases, there was a span of 16 bases. Looked up from germline, CDR1 is KGHSH and CDR2 is LQKENI. This CDR3 region has 14 residues. CDR3 bases: TGTGCCAGCTCACAAGGGCAGGGGAGGGTTGAAGCTTTCTTT. Translating it yields CASSQGQGRVEAFF.

The genes are TRBV4-3 and TRBJ1-1; D is unclear. The CDR3 has 14 amino acids. Per the germline V gene, CDR1 is LGHNA and CDR2 is YSLEER. Deletions cut 4 bases from V and 3 bases from J, with 12 bases between. CDR3 nucleotides: TGCGCCAGCAGCCCAGGCCGGTGGGACACTGAAGCTTTCTTT. This encodes CASSPGRWDTEAFF.

The count of this clone is one. The CDR3 nucleotides are TGTGCCAGCAGCTCATTGGACAGTTCACCCCTCCACTTT. It is translated as CASSSLDSSPLHF. The chain uses TRBV11-2 and TRBJ1-6; D might be TRBD1 (6 bases). Germline lookup yields CDR1 SGHAT and CDR2 FQNNGV. CDR3 length equals 13 residues. Trimming shortened V by 4 bases and J by 9 bases, and 10 bases separated the two germline ends.

This chain links TRBV19 with TRBJ1-1; D ambiguous. The ends were cut back, 2 bases at V and 1 base at J, with 8 bases in the middle. Germline V gene lookup returns CDR1 LNHDA and CDR2 SQIVND (reference sequence). This CDR3 is 14 amino acids long. CDR3 sequence (DNA): TGTGCCAGTAGTATAACCGCAGGGAACACTGAAGCTTTCTTT. Amino acids: CASSITAGNTEAFF.

CDR3 sequence: CASSDYDRVNQPQHF. Written as DNA, the CDR3 is TGTGCCAGCAGTGATTATGACAGGGTTAATCAGCCCCAGCATTTT. The chain carries TRBV6-1 and TRBJ1-5; TRBD1 matches at 7 bases. CDR1 and CDR2 (germline): MNHNS, SASEGT. The CDR3 consists of 15 residues. The ends lost 3 bases at V and 4 bases at J; junction bases unmatched: 6.

The chain joins TRBV30 to TRBJ2-1; 9 nucleotides align to TRBD2. CDR1 is GTSNPN and CDR2 is SVGIG in the germline V gene (reference sequence). The length of the CDR3 is 16 residues. J was trimmed by 3 bases and V by 3 bases; bases with no gene match: 9. The CDR3 here is CAWRGGGAHYYNEQFF. Here the CDR3 DNA reads TGTGCCTGGAGGGGCGGGGGGGCCCACTACTACAATGAGCAGTTCTTC. The whole variable domain, remainder taken from reference TRBV30 and TRBJ2-1, is SQTIHQWPATLVQPVGSPLSLECTVEGTSNPNLYWYRQAAGRGLQLLFYSVGIGQISSEVPQNLSASRPQDRQFILSSKKLLLSDSGFYLCAWRGGGAHYYNEQFFGPGTRLTVL.

The gene calls are TRBV2 and TRBJ2-3; 10 bases agree with TRBD2. CDR3 length: 14 residues. The germline V gene has CDR1 SNHLY and CDR2 FYNNEI. After removal of 10 bases from V and 2 bases from J, the junction contained 6 bases not matched to a gene. CDR3 in amino acids: CATNSGGSTDTQYF. DNA for the CDR3: TGTGCCACCAATAGCGGGGGGTCCACAGATACGCAGTATTTT.

This clone appeared a few times. This chain uses TRBV2 with TRBJ2-1; 11 positions match TRBD2. Germline CDR1 is SNHLY and CDR2 is FYNNEI. This CDR3 contains 15 residues. V dropped 3 bases and J dropped 3; count of bases not matched to a gene: 1. The CDR3 loop reads CASSDGTSGYNEQFF. CDR3 DNA sequence: TGTGCCAGCAGTGACGGGACTAGCGGCTACAATGAGCAGTTCTTC. Filled out from reference TRBV2 and TRBJ2-1, the complete variable domain reads EPEVTQTPSHQVTQMGQEVILRCVPISNHLYFYWYRQILGQKVEFLVSFYNNEISEKSEIFDDQFSVERPDGSNFTLKIRSTKLEDSAMYFCASSDGTSGYNEQFFGPGTRLTVL.

J is TRBJ1-1 and V is TRBV6-2 or TRBV6-3; 11 positions match TRBD1. Germline V lookup: CDR1 MNHEY, CDR2 SVGEGT. The CDR3 totals 16 residues. J lost 2 bases, V lost 7 bases, and 9 bases had no gene match. The CDR3 coding sequence is TGTGCCAGCAACCCGTCCTGGACAGGGGGCAACACTGAAGCTTTCTTT. It translates to CASNPSWTGGNTEAFF.

The chain links TRBV5-1 to TRBJ2-3, with 15 bases aligning to TRBD2. Unmatched junction bases numbered 3, after V lost 3 bases and J lost 4 bases. Germline CDR1 reads SGHRS; CDR2 reads YFSETQ. This CDR3 spans 16 amino acids. The CDR3 here is CASSWTSGGAADTQYF. The CDR3 region has the DNA TGCGCCAGCAGCTGGACTAGCGGGGGGGCTGCAGATACGCAGTATTTT.

The chain recombines TRBV4-1 with TRBJ1-3; D ambiguous. The CDR3 is 18 residues long. Deletions cut 0 bases from V and 4 bases from J, with 19 bases between. The germline V gene has CDR1 MGHRA and CDR2 YSYEKL. The CDR3 sequence is CASSQDFLQYFSGNTIYF. In DNA, the CDR3 is TGCGCCAGCAGCCAAGATTTCCTCCAGTATTTCTCGGGAAACACCATATATTTT.